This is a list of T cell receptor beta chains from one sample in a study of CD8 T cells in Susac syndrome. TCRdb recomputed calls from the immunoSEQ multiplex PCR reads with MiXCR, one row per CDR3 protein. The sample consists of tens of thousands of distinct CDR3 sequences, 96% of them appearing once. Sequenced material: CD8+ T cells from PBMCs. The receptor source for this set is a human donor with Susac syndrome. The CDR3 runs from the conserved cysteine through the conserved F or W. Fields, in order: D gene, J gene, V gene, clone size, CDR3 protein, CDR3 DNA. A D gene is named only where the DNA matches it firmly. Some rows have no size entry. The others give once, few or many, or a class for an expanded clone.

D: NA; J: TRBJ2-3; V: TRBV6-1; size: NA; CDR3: CASTSGWFKTSSTDTQYF; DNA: TGTGCCAGCACGTCTGGGTGGTTTAAGACATCTAGCACAGATACGCAGTATTTT
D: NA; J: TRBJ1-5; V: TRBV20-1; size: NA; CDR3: CSARDLEIGKPQHF; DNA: TGCAGTGCTAGGGACCTGGAGATTGGGAAGCCCCAGCATTTT
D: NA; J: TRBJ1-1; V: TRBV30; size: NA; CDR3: CAWSDGNTEAFF; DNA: TGTGCCTGGAGTGACGGGAACACTGAAGCTTTCTTT
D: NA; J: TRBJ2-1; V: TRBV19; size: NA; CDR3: CASRAGRWAPQDEQFF; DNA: TGTGCCAGTAGGGCAGGACGGTGGGCACCCCAGGATGAGCAGTTCTTC
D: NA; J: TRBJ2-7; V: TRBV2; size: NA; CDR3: CASSEPLGKGVTYEQYF; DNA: TGTGCCAGCAGTGAACCTCTTGGGAAGGGGGTAACCTACGAGCAGTACTTC
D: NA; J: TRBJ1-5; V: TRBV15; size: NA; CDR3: CATSGVQGAGPQHF; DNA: TGTGCCACCAGCGGAGTACAGGGAGCTGGGCCCCAGCATTTT
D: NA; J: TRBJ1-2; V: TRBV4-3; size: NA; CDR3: CASSQEEGNYGYTF; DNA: TGCGCCAGCAGCCAAGAGGAGGGGAACTATGGCTACACCTTC
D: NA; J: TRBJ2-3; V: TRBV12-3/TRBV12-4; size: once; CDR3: CASNPEGGNTDTQYF; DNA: TGTGCCAGCAATCCGGAGGGGGGGAACACAGATACGCAGTATTTT
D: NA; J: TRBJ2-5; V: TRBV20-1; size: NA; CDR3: CSAKGSLGRETQYF; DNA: TGCAGTGCTAAAGGATCCTTAGGCCGGGAGACCCAGTACTTC
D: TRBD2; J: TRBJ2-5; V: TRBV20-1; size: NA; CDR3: CSAKALLAGAETQYF; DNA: TGCAGTGCTAAGGCCCTACTAGCGGGGGCAGAGACCCAGTACTTC
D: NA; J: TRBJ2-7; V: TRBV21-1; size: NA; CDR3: CASAGTGGAYEQYF; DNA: TGTGCCAGCGCGGGGACAGGGGGTGCCTACGAGCAGTACTTC
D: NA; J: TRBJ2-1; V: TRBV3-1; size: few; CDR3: CASSPAGAYNEQFF; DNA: TGTGCCAGCTCTCCCGCAGGAGCCTACAATGAGCAGTTCTTC
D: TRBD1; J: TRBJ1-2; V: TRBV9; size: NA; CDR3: CASSVQGVGYTF; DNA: TGTGCCAGCAGCGTTCAGGGGGTTGGCTACACCTTC
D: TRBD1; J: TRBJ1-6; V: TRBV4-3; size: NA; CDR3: CASSQVTGAGSPLHF; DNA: TGCGCCAGCAGCCAAGTGACAGGGGCCGGGTCACCCCTCCACTTT
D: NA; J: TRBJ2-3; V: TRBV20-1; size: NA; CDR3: CSAPKGVLGTDTQYF; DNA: TGCAGTGCCCCCAAGGGCGTCTTAGGAACAGATACGCAGTATTTT
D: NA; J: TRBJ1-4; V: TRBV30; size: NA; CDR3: CAWSVRAEKLFF; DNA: TGTGCCTGGAGTGTGAGGGCCGAAAAACTGTTTTTT
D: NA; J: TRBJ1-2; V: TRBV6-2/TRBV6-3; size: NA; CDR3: CASSYPQNNYGYTF; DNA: TGTGCCAGCAGTTATCCACAGAACAACTATGGCTACACCTTC
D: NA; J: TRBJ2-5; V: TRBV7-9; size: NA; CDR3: CASSLVSSETQYF; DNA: TGTGCCAGCAGCTTAGTTTCTAGTGAGACCCAGTACTTC
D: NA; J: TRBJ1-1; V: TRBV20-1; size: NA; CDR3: CSAFHPGQGNTEAFF; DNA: TGCAGTGCCTTCCACCCGGGGCAGGGGAACACTGAAGCTTTCTTT
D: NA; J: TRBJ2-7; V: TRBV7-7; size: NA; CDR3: CASSLYSGYEQYF; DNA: TGTGCTAGCAGCTTATATTCTGGGTACGAGCAGTACTTC
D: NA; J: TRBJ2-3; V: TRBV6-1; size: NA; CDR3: CASRQGRGPSTDTQYF; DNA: TGTGCCAGCAGACAAGGGCGGGGGCCTAGCACAGATACGCAGTATTTT
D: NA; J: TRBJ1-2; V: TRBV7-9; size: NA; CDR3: CASSLAGTNYGYTF; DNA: TGTGCCAGCAGCTTGGCCGGGACTAACTATGGCTACACCTTC
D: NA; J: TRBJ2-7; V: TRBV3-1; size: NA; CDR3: CASSQETYEQYF; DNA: TGTGCCAGCAGCCAAGAAACCTACGAGCAGTACTTC
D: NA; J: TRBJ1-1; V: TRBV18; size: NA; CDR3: CASPGAADSTEAFF; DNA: TGTGCCAGCCCGGGAGCGGCCGACTCCACTGAAGCTTTCTTT
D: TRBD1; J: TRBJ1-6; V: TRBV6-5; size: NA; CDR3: CASSYGQASPSPLHF; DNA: TGTGCCAGCAGTTACGGACAGGCCTCCCCTTCACCCCTCCACTTT
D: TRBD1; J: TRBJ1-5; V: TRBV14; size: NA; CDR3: CASSRQGGNQPQHF; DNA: TGTGCCAGCAGCCGACAGGGCGGCAATCAGCCCCAGCATTTT
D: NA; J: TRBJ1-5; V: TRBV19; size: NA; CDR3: CASSIQLWGPQHF; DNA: TGTGCCAGTAGTATACAGCTATGGGGGCCCCAGCATTTT
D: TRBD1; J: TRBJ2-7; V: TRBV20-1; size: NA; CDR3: CSAKVPGQGIYEQYF; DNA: TGCAGTGCTAAAGTCCCGGGACAGGGGATCTACGAGCAGTACTTC
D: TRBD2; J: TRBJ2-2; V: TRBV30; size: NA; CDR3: CAWKLRGGYTGELFF; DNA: TGTGCCTGGAAATTGCGGGGGGGCTACACCGGGGAGCTGTTTTTT